A single sample gave rise to the 30 T cell receptor beta chains below, sequenced in a study of blood T cell repertoires in COVID-19. TCRdb keeps only in-frame clones here, not all; method: immunoSEQ multiplex PCR. The data hold tens of thousands of clones, with approximately 83% observed a single time. Sequences were obtained from peripheral blood. The receptors stem from a man aged 80 or over with COVID-19, enrolled during active disease.

This chain uses TRBV5-5 with TRBJ1-5; the match to TRBD1 covers 7 bases. In germline, CDR1 is SGHKS, CDR2 YYEKEE (reference sequence). The V segment lost 4 bases and the J segment 3 bases; nucleotides outside the gene matches: 4. The CDR3 is 14 amino acids. CDR3 amino acids: CASSLDRVNQPQHF. The CDR3 nucleotides read TGTGCCAGCAGCCTAGACAGGGTCAATCAGCCCCAGCATTTT.

The chain joins TRBV3-1 (or the pseudogene TRBV3-2) to TRBJ1-4; TRBD1 agrees at 7 bases. Germline lookup yields CDR1 LGHDT and CDR2 YNNKEL (reference sequence). The CDR3 contains 14 residues. Unmatched junction bases numbered 8, after V lost 1 base and J lost 12 bases. The CDR3 spells CASSQVGTGAQLFF. The CDR3 nucleotides are TGTGCCAGCAGCCAAGTAGGAACAGGGGCGCAACTGTTTTTT.

The chain links TRBV4-2 to TRBJ2-3, with D possibly TRBD2 on 7 matching bases. Germline V gene lookup returns CDR1 LGHNA and CDR2 YNFKEQ. The V end was cut by 4 bases, the J end by 3 bases, with 20 bases between. This CDR3 region has 17 residues. Here the CDR3 DNA reads TGTGCCAGCAGCCGGCAAAAGGGGGGGGGCCCGACAGATACGCAGTATTTT. It is translated as CASSRQKGGGPTDTQYF.

This clone was seen just once. This sequence joins TRBV19 and TRBJ1-5, with D possibly matching TRBD1 (5 bases). V dropped 8 bases and J dropped 0 bases, with 17 bases sitting between them. CDR1 LNHDA and CDR2 SQIVND come from the germline V gene (reference sequence). The CDR3 length is 16 residues. The CDR3 region has the DNA TGTGCCAGTGGAGGGGCAGGGACCCTTAGCAATCAGCCCCAGCATTTT. Its translation: CASGGAGTLSNQPQHF.

J is TRBJ1-1 and V is TRBV7-2; D not certain. Trimming stripped 3 bases from V and 3 bases from J, with 17 bases between. CDR3 size: 16 residues. CDR1 is SGHTA, CDR2 FQGNSA, per germline. This CDR3 is CASSFSTVSSYTEAFF. The CDR3 nucleotides are TGTGCCAGCAGCTTCTCAACCGTATCTAGCTACACTGAAGCTTTCTTT.

This clone showed up just once. CDR3 sequence: CASSVTMNTEAFF. CDR3 in DNA: TGTGCCAGCAGCGTCACTATGAACACTGAAGCTTTCTTT. The genes are TRBV6-4 and TRBJ1-1; D not certain. CDR1 MRHNA and CDR2 SNTAGT come from the germline V gene. V gave up 6 bases and J gave up 0 bases, with 8 bases separating them. This CDR3 contains 13 residues.

This chain joins TRBV7-8 and TRBJ2-5, with 8 bases identical to TRBD1. From germline, CDR1 is SGHVS and CDR2 FQNEAQ. CDR3 size: 14 residues. With 6 bases clipped from V and 2 bases from J, the junction kept 5 bases outside the gene matches. In DNA, the CDR3 is TGTGCCAGCAGTTGGGGACAGGAACAAGAGACCCAGTACTTC. Protein product: CASSWGQEQETQYF. Full variable domain (remainder filled in from reference TRBV7-8 and TRBJ2-5): GAGVSQSPRYKVAKRGQDVALRCDPISGHVSLFWYQQALGQGPEFLTYFQNEAQLDKSGLPSDRFFAERPEGSVSTLKIQRTQQEDSAVYLCASSWGQEQETQYFGPGTRLLVL.

V gene TRBV27 combines with J gene TRBJ1-2; D perhaps matches TRBD1 (5 bases). Germline CDR1 is MNHEY and CDR2 is SMNVEV (reference sequence). Trimming pared 8 bases from V and 0 bases from J, leaving 19 bases between. The CDR3 totals 16 residues. The CDR3 sequence is CASRSWGESSNYGYTF. CDR3 nucleotide sequence: TGTGCCAGCCGGTCATGGGGGGAATCTTCTAACTATGGCTACACCTTC.

V and J are TRBV27 and TRBJ1-2; the match to TRBD1 covers 7 bases. Germline V gives CDR1 MNHEY, CDR2 SMNVEV (reference sequence). V lost 2 bases to trimming and J lost 5 bases; unmatched junction nucleotides: 14. The CDR3 runs 17 residues. The CDR3 is CASSLSTGAGWAYGYTF. Written as DNA, the CDR3 is TGTGCCAGCAGTTTAAGCACAGGGGCCGGGTGGGCGTATGGCTACACCTTC.

The V gene is TRBV3-1 (or the pseudogene TRBV3-2), the J gene TRBJ1-2, with 9 bases lining up with TRBD1. In germline, CDR1 is LGHDT, CDR2 YNNKEL (reference sequence). CDR3 size: 15 residues. After removal of 5 bases from V and 4 bases from J, the junction contained 8 bases not matched to a gene. The CDR3 DNA sequence: TGTGCCAGCAGCTCCCGGGACAGGGTTGTCTATGGCTACACCTTC. Translated: CASSSRDRVVYGYTF.

The gene calls are TRBV5-1 and TRBJ2-3; D is possibly TRBD2 (6 bases). The germline V gene encodes CDR1 SGHRS and CDR2 YFSETQ. Trimming took 0 bases from V and 0 from J, leaving 8 bases between them. The CDR3 runs 15 residues. In DNA, the CDR3 is TGCGCCAGCAGCTTGGTAAGCGGGAGCACAGATACGCAGTATTTT. Its translation is CASSLVSGSTDTQYF.

The chain joins TRBV6-4 to TRBJ1-2; D is possibly TRBD1 (6 bases). Trimming took 0 bases from V and 4 from J, leaving 18 bases between them. Per the germline V gene, CDR1 is MRHNA and CDR2 is SNTAGT. The CDR3 is 17 residues long. CDR3 nucleotide sequence: TGTGCCAGCAGTGACTCGGGCAGGGGCCCGCTCGGCTATGGCTACACCTTC. This sequence encodes CASSDSGRGPLGYGYTF.

In its sample, this clone was seen a few times. The chain uses TRBV9 and TRBJ2-3; weak D call: TRBD2 (5 bases). V gave up 0 bases and J gave up 1 base, with 18 bases separating them. The CDR3 sequence is 18 residues long. Germline-derived CDR1 and CDR2 are SGDLS and YYNGEE. CDR3 in amino acids: CASSVGLSREGRTDTQYF. CDR3 nucleotides: TGTGCCAGCAGCGTAGGTCTCTCGAGGGAAGGACGCACAGATACGCAGTATTTT.

V is TRBV7-2 and J is TRBJ2-5; D may be TRBD1 (5 bases). The V gene's germline CDR1 is SGHTA and CDR2 FQGNSA. The V gene lost 1 base and the J gene lost 4 bases, with 13 bases spanning the gap. The CDR3 extends over 15 amino acids. CDR3 loop: CASSLGQGRGETQYF. The CDR3 DNA sequence: TGTGCCAGCAGCTTAGGTCAGGGAAGGGGAGAGACCCAGTACTTC.

The V gene is TRBV9, the J gene TRBJ1-2; the match to TRBD1 covers 12 bases. CDR1 is SGDLS and CDR2 is YYNGEE in the germline V gene. V gave up 4 bases and J gave up 6 bases; unmatched junction bases: 13. CDR3 size: 17 residues. DNA of the CDR3: TGTGCCAGCAGCATGGGACAGGGGGCCTTAGCCGGAAATGGCTACACCTTC. As protein: CASSMGQGALAGNGYTF.

The rearrangement links TRBV28 to TRBJ2-2; TRBD1 is a possible D gene (5 bases). The CDR3 consists of 15 residues. Deletions cut 6 bases from V and 4 bases from J, with 15 bases between. CDR1 and CDR2 from the germline V gene are MDHEN and SYDVKM. The CDR3 loop reads CASRLSQDRTGELFF. In nucleotides, the CDR3 is TGTGCCAGCAGACTCTCACAGGATCGCACCGGGGAGCTGTTTTTT.

The chain links TRBV2 to TRBJ1-2; D is uncertain. This CDR3 comprises 14 residues. Per the germline V gene, CDR1 is SNHLY and CDR2 is FYNNEI. The V and J ends lost 2 bases and 0 bases respectively, with 7 bases between them. CDR3 amino acids: CASSEIAANYGYTF. The CDR3 DNA reads as TGTGCCAGCAGTGAAATTGCAGCTAACTATGGCTACACCTTC. Looking up the rest from reference TRBV2 and TRBJ1-2 gives the full variable domain: EPEVTQTPSHQVTQMGQEVILRCVPISNHLYFYWYRQILGQKVEFLVSFYNNEISEKSEIFDDQFSVERPDGSNFTLKIRSTKLEDSAMYFCASSEIAANYGYTFGSGTRLTVV.

The V and J genes are TRBV19 and TRBJ1-5; D gene uncertain. Germline V gives CDR1 LNHDA, CDR2 SQIVND (reference sequence). Trimming removed 4 bases at V and 0 bases at J, with 10 bases between. The length of the CDR3 is 15 residues. This chain's CDR3 is CASSTQQTSNQPQHF. The CDR3 DNA follows: TGTGCCAGTAGTACACAACAGACTAGCAATCAGCCCCAGCATTTT.

The chain joins TRBV29-1 to TRBJ2-3; 8 bases line up with TRBD2. The CDR3 extends over 14 amino acids. Trimming cost V 1 base and J 2 bases; bases outside gene matches: 2. CDR1 SQVTM and CDR2 ANQGSEA come from the germline V gene. CDR3 residues: CSVEAGGLTDTQYF. CDR3 bases: TGCAGCGTTGAAGCGGGGGGGCTCACAGATACGCAGTATTTT.

The J gene is TRBJ2-2, the V gene TRBV6-2 or TRBV6-3; 11 nucleotides match TRBD2. V gave up 2 bases and J gave up 2 bases; unmatched junction bases: 4. The CDR3 has 17 residues. Germline V lookup: CDR1 MNHEY, CDR2 SVGEGT. Here the CDR3 DNA reads TGTGCCAGCAGTTACACTAGCGGGAGCAGCAACACCGGGGAGCTGTTTTTT. Protein: CASSYTSGSSNTGELFF.

The gene calls are TRBV7-3 and TRBJ2-2, with D uncertain. Trimming removed 5 bases from V and 1 base from J, with 8 bases in between. The germline gives CDR1 SGHTA, CDR2 FQGTGA. The CDR3 loop spans 14 amino acids. CDR3 bases: TGTGCCAGCAGCCCGAACGGGAACACCGGGGAGCTGTTTTTT. This sequence encodes CASSPNGNTGELFF.

The V and J genes are TRBV5-1 and TRBJ1-2; possibly TRBD1 for D (6 bases). The CDR3 is 14 amino acids. The germline V and J ends were trimmed by 1 base and 2 bases, with 9 bases remaining between them. CDR1 SGHRS and CDR2 YFSETQ come from the germline V gene. CDR3: CASSLMGANYGYTF. In DNA, the CDR3 is TGCGCCAGCAGCTTGATGGGGGCGAACTATGGCTACACCTTC.

CDR3 loop: CASSQTGLKNIQYF. Here the CDR3 DNA reads TGTGCCAGCAGCCAAACGGGGTTGAAAAACATTCAGTACTTC. The chain couples TRBV3-1 (or the pseudogene TRBV3-2) to TRBJ2-4, with D possibly TRBD2 on 5 matching bases. Germline CDR1 is LGHDT and CDR2 is YNNKEL (reference sequence). V shed 2 bases and J shed 4 bases, with 9 bases lying between them. The CDR3 covers 14 residues.

This sequence joins TRBV6-5 and TRBJ1-5; D possibly corresponds to TRBD1 (6 bases). The CDR3 is 14 residues long. The germline CDR1 and CDR2 sequences are MNHEY and SVGAGI. V lost 4 bases and J 6 bases, leaving 13 bases between the germline ends. The CDR3 sequence is CASSWGGLGQPQHF. In DNA, the CDR3 is TGTGCCAGCAGTTGGGGGGGGCTCGGTCAGCCCCAGCATTTT.

The chain is built from TRBV7-9 and TRBJ2-3; weak D call: TRBD1 (6 bases). The germline V gene encodes CDR1 SEHNR and CDR2 FQNEAQ (reference sequence). Trimming left V 3 bases short and J 2 bases short, with 15 bases between. The CDR3 loop spans 16 amino acids. CDR3 amino acids: CASSFYTGSSTDTQYF. CDR3 sequence (DNA): TGTGCCAGCAGCTTCTACACAGGGTCTTCCACAGATACGCAGTATTTT. The full variable domain, with the rest looked up from reference TRBV7-9 and TRBJ2-3, is DTGVSQNPRHKITKRGQNVTFRCDPISEHNRLYWYRQTLGQGPEFLTYFQNEAQLEKSRLLSDRFSAERPKGSFSTLEIQRTEQGDSAMYLCASSFYTGSSTDTQYFGPGTRLTVL.

The chain has TRBV7-2 and TRBJ1-2; 7 bases are a match to TRBD1. The V and J ends lost 5 bases and 7 bases, in that order; junction bases with no gene match: 13. The CDR3 loop spans 15 amino acids. Germline CDR1 reads SGHTA; CDR2 reads FQGNSA. The CDR3 DNA is TGTGCCAGCAGCGCCCTTTTTGGACAGGCCGGTGGCTACACCTTC. This gives the protein CASSALFGQAGGYTF.

The CDR3 sequence: CASSPQGAGQPQHF. The DNA for the CDR3 is TGTGCCAGCAGCCCACAGGGGGCGGGTCAGCCCCAGCATTTT. The V and J genes are TRBV2 and TRBJ1-5; 9 bases fit TRBD1. The CDR3 contains 14 residues. CDR1 and CDR2 (germline): SNHLY, FYNNEI. V shed 6 bases and J 6 bases; nucleotides not matched to a gene: 6.

The chain has TRBV6-5 and TRBJ1-1; perhaps TRBD1 as D (6 bases). Trimming pared 4 bases from V and 9 bases from J, leaving 12 bases between. The CDR3 extends over 12 amino acids. The V gene's germline CDR1 is MNHEY and CDR2 SVGAGI. CDR3 nucleotides: TGTGCCAGCAGTTCGGCGAGGGGGAAAGCTTTCTTT. It yields the protein CASSSARGKAFF.

The rearrangement uses TRBV27 and TRBJ2-7, with D perhaps matching TRBD2 (5 bases). Between the trimmed V and J ends, which lost 2 bases and 3 bases, there was a span of 11 bases. The CDR3 spans 14 residues. The germline V gene encodes CDR1 MNHEY and CDR2 SMNVEV (reference sequence). CDR3 in amino acids: CASSLGGLGYEQYF. The CDR3 bases are TGTGCCAGCAGTTTAGGCGGGCTAGGCTACGAGCAGTACTTC.

The chain recombines TRBV5-6 with TRBJ2-5; no reliable D call. This CDR3 has 17 residues. CDR1 is SGHDT and CDR2 is YYEEEE in the germline V gene. Trimming took off 1 base at V and 1 base at J, with 17 bases between the two ends. The CDR3 DNA is TGTGCCAGCAGCTTGCTGTTCGCAGGCTCGGCCCAAGAGACCCAGTACTTC. As protein: CASSLLFAGSAQETQYF. Together with reference TRBV5-6 and TRBJ2-5, the CDR3 gives the full variable domain: DAGVTQSPTHLIKTRGQQVTLRCSPKSGHDTVSWYQQALGQGPQFIFQYYEEEERQRGNFPDRFSGHQFPNYSSELNVNALLLGDSALYLCASSLLFAGSAQETQYFGPGTRLLVL.